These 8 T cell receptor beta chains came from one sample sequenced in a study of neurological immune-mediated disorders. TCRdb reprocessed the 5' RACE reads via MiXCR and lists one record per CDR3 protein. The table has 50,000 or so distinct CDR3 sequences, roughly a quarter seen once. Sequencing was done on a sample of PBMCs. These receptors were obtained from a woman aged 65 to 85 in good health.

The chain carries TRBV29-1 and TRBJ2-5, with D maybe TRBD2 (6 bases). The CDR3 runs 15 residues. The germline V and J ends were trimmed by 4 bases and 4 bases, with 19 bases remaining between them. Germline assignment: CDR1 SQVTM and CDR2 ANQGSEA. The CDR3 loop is CSVAGGGGYRETQYF. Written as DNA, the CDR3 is TGCAGCGTTGCGGGCGGAGGAGGGTATCGAGAGACCCAGTACTTC.

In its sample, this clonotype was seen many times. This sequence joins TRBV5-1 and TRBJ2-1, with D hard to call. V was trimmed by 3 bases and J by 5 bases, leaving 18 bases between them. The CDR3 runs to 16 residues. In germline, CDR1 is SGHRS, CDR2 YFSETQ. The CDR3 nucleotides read TGCGCCAGCAGCTCTTTGAGCCCCAGTCTTGACAATGAGCAGTTCTTC. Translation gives CASSSLSPSLDNEQFF.

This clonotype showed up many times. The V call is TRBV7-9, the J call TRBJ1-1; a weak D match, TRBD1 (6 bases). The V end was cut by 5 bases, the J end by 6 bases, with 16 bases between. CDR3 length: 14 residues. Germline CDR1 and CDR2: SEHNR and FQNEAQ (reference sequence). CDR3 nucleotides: TGTGCCAGCAGCCCCGCAGGGGCACAGTCTGAAGCTTTCTTT. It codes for CASSPAGAQSEAFF.

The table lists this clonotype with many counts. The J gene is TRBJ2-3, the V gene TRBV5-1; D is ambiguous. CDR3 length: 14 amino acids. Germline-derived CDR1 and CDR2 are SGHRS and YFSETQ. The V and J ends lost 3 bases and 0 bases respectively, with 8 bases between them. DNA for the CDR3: TGCGCCAGCAGCTCGACCGGTAGCACAGATACGCAGTATTTT. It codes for CASSSTGSTDTQYF.

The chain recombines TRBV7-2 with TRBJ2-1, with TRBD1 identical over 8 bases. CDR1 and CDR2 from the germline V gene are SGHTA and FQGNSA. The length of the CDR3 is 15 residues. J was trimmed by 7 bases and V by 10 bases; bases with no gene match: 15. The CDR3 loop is CAMSQDRDAGNEQFF. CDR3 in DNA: TGTGCCATGAGTCAGGACAGGGATGCCGGTAATGAGCAGTTCTTC.

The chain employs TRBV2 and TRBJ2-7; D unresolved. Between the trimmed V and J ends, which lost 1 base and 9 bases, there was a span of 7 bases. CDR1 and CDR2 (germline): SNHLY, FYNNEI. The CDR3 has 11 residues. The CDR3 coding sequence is TGTGCCAGCAGTGAAGAGGTCGGGCAGTACTTC. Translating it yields CASSEEVGQYF.

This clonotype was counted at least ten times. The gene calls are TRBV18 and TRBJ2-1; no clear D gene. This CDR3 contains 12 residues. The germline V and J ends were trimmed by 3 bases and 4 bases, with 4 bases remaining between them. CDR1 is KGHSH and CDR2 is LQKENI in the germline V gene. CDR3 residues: CASSPPYNEQFF. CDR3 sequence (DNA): TGTGCCAGCTCACCTCCTTACAATGAGCAGTTCTTC.

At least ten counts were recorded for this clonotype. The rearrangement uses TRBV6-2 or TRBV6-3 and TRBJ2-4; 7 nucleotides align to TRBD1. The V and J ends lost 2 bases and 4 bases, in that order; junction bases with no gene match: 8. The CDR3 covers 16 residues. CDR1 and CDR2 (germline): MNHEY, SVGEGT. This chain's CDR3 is CASSYSPGTAKNIQYF. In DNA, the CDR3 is TGTGCCAGCAGTTACAGTCCCGGGACAGCGAAAAACATTCAGTACTTC.